This T cell receptor (beta chain) was profiled in a study of T cells of healthy individuals. TCRdb redid the calling of the 5' RACE reads with MiXCR, one entry per CDR3 protein. This table holds approximately 58,000 distinct CDR3 sequences, 14% to 15% found once. The CDR3 has 12 residues. V shed 3 bases and J shed 6 bases, with 11 bases lying between them. The germline gives CDR1 DFQATT, CDR2 SNEGSKA (reference sequence). J is TRBJ1-2 and V is TRBV20-1, with D hard to call. The sequence derives from a human donor in good health. In DNA, the CDR3 is TGCAGTGCTAGGCCGGCAGGAGATGGCTACACCTTC. Translating it yields CSARPAGDGYTF.